This T cell receptor beta chain was captured by sequencing in a study of CD8 T cells in Susac syndrome. Germline V gives CDR1 GTSNPN, CDR2 SVGIG (reference sequence). CDR3 length: 14 amino acids. Trimming at V came to 5 bases and at J to 7 bases, leaving 9 bases not matched to a gene. Bulk CD8+ and CD4+ cells came from magnetic negative isolation; CD8+ TEMRA by FACS. Roughly 0.45 to 1 ug RNA was reverse transcribed with random hexamers. Amplification of TCR beta CDR3 used immunoSEQ multiplex PCR across 54 Vbeta and 13 Jbeta. TCRdb reprocessed the immunoSEQ multiplex PCR reads via MiXCR and lists one record per CDR3 protein. The table has hundreds of thousands of distinct CDR3 sequences, about 96% seen once.

This chain links TRBV30 with TRBJ2-7; TRBD1 agrees at 12 bases. The material sequenced was CD4+ T cells from PBMCs. This receptor was identified in a human donor with multiple sclerosis. The CDR3 region is CAWDPGQGAGEQYF. CDR3 DNA: TGTGCCTGGGACCCGGGACAGGGGGCGGGTGAGCAGTACTTC.